This T cell receptor beta chain was obtained from a study of identical twins. TCRdb used MiXCR to reprocess the 5' RACE reads, holding one entry per CDR3 protein. The data contain some 790,000 distinct CDR3 sequences, roughly 20% of them singletons. This CDR3 has 14 amino acids. Trimming removed 0 bases from V and 1 base from J, with 6 bases in between. Germline V gives CDR1 DFQATT, CDR2 SNEGSKA (reference sequence). The same data also went into a second study, on T cells expressing NK-cell markers.

This receptor was obtained from a woman aged 18-35 years in good health. V gene TRBV20-1 combines with J gene TRBJ2-2; no clear D. The sequencing input was PBMCs. Here the CDR3 DNA reads TGCAGTGCTAGAGATAACAGGAACACCGGGGAGCTGTTTTTT. Translated, it gives CSARDNRNTGELFF.